This T cell receptor beta chain was retrieved from a study of T cell repertoires in cytomegalovirus infection. About this clonotype itself: Antigen: not known.

TCRdb analysed the reads with MiXCR anew, one entry per CDR3 protein. The data contain over 120,000 distinct CDR3 sequences, around 30% of them singletons. CDR1 LNHDA and CDR2 SQIVND come from the germline V gene (reference sequence). The CDR3 spans 13 residues. V dropped 4 bases and J dropped 3 bases, with 10 bases sitting between them. The chain couples TRBV19 to TRBJ2-7; D is unresolved. The TCR was taken from a human donor in good health (CMV status not recorded). Some clones in this sample may be carry-over from other donors' samples. Sequenced material: CD8+ T cells from cultured PBMCs, taken from culture after CMV antigen stimulation. The CDR3 coding sequence is TGTGCCAGTAGTACCTCATCGGGCTACGAGCAGTACTTC. It translates to CASSTSSGYEQYF.